Listed here are 24 T cell receptor beta chains from one sample, sequenced in a study of multiple sclerosis patients with progressive multifocal leukoencephalopathy. TCRdb keeps only in-frame clones here, not all; method: immunoSEQ multiplex PCR. The profile shows approximately 29,000 clones, approximately 85% of them singletons. The time point was: time of PML onset. The sample in question was PBMCs, obtained from a patient treated with natalizumab. Receptor source: a woman in her thirties with progressive multifocal leukoencephalopathy.

The V and J genes are TRBV7-2 and TRBJ1-6, with TRBD1 identical over 7 bases. Germline-derived CDR1 and CDR2 are SGHTA and FQGNSA. V was clipped by 5 bases and J by 7 bases; unmatched bases: 8. This CDR3 has 15 residues. CDR3 DNA: TGTGCCAGCAGCGCCGACAGGGTAGGCAATTCACCCCTCCACTTT. Translating gives CASSADRVGNSPLHF.

This clone was detected a few times. The chain couples TRBV7-2 to TRBJ1-5; no firm D call. V lost 2 bases and J lost 1, with 9 bases in between. CDR3 length equals 15 residues. Germline CDR1 reads SGHTA; CDR2 reads FQGNSA. CDR3 coding DNA: TGTGCCAGCAGCTTATCACCGGGGAGCAATCAGCCCCAGCATTTT. Protein sequence: CASSLSPGSNQPQHF.

This chain joins TRBV29-1 and TRBJ2-1, with D maybe TRBD2 (5 bases). Germline CDR1 and CDR2: SQVTM and ANQGSEA. The V end lost 4 bases, the J end lost 3 bases, and 10 bases lay between the germline ends. The CDR3 is 13 amino acids. CDR3 in amino acids: CSVGPGNYNEQFF. CDR3 nucleotides: TGCAGCGTTGGTCCGGGGAACTACAATGAGCAGTTCTTC.

V gene TRBV30 combines with J gene TRBJ1-2; 12 positions match TRBD1. This CDR3 is 13 amino acids long. Looked up from germline, CDR1 is GTSNPN and CDR2 is SVGIG (reference sequence). The V and J ends lost 5 bases and 6 bases, in that order; junction bases with no gene match: 4. CDR3 sequence: CAWPGTGGHGYTF. CDR3 bases: TGTGCCTGGCCCGGGACAGGGGGCCATGGCTACACCTTC.

Notes on this clone: Because the CDR3's place on the DNA is in doubt, the DNA is left out and the CDR3 is given as listed by TCRdb. CDR3 sequence: CSVASGATQTYF. V and J are TRBV29-1 and TRBJ2-5; the DNA was not used to check the table's D call, TRBD2. The CDR3 sequence runs 12 residues, both termini included. The germline V gene encodes CDR1 SQVTM and CDR2 ANQGSEA.

This chain joins TRBV5-1 and TRBJ1-5, with D maybe TRBD1 (6 bases). This CDR3 comprises 14 residues. Germline CDR1 SGHRS, CDR2 YFSETQ. The germline V and J ends were trimmed by 4 bases and 2 bases, with 10 bases remaining between them. CDR3 DNA sequence: TGCGCCAGCAGCAGGGGGGACGGCAATCAGCCCCAGCATTTT. It is translated as CASSRGDGNQPQHF.

V gene TRBV5-5 combines with J gene TRBJ1-2; 7 positions agree with TRBD1. Looked up from germline, CDR1 is SGHKS and CDR2 is YYEKEE (reference sequence). The CDR3 consists of 15 residues. V gave up 4 bases and J gave up 6 bases; unmatched junction bases: 12. The CDR3 nucleotides are TGTGCCAGCAGCACGACAGGGCGCGGGAGGGATGGCTACACCTTC. Translating gives CASSTTGRGRDGYTF.

Only one count was recorded for this clone. V and J are TRBV2 and TRBJ1-2; D uncertain. The CDR3 consists of 13 residues. Germline CDR1 and CDR2: SNHLY and FYNNEI. V shed 8 bases and J shed 7 bases, with 17 bases lying between them. The CDR3 spells CASSIREYVGYTF. Here the CDR3 DNA reads TGTGCCAGCTCGATCCGGGAATATGTTGGCTACACCTTC.

This chain uses TRBV10-3 with TRBJ2-2; 7 bases match TRBD1. The CDR3 spans 17 residues. Per germline, CDR1 ENHRY and CDR2 SYGVKD. The ends lost 4 bases at V and 8 bases at J; junction bases unmatched: 16. CDR3 in amino acids: CAISALVVTGDRGELFF. The CDR3 coding sequence is TGTGCCATCAGTGCTCTCGTTGTAACAGGGGACCGAGGGGAGCTGTTTTTT.

A remark on this clone: The identical CDR3 is also encoded by other nucleotide sequences in the sample. The chain joins TRBV6-5 to TRBJ1-5; D call uncertain. CDR3 size: 14 residues. The germline V and J ends were trimmed by 0 bases and 0 bases, with 3 bases remaining between them. Germline V gives CDR1 MNHEY, CDR2 SVGAGI. CDR3 nucleotide sequence: TGTGCCAGCAGTTACTCCGGTAGCAATCAGCCCCAGCATTTT. Protein: CASSYSGSNQPQHF.

The chain is built from TRBV5-1 and TRBJ2-4; D gene unclear. Trimming pared 1 base from V and 6 bases from J, leaving 26 bases between. There are 19 residues in the CDR3. Germline CDR1 is SGHRS and CDR2 is YFSETQ. CDR3: CASSLNPRSTTLNVNIQYF. The CDR3 DNA reads TGCGCCAGCAGCTTGAATCCGAGGTCCACCACCCTAAACGTAAACATTCAGTACTTC. Supplemented by reference TRBV5-1 and TRBJ2-4, the full variable domain reads KAGVTQTPRYLIKTRGQQVTLSCSPISGHRSVSWYQQTPGQGLQFLFEYFSETQRNKGNFPGRFSGRQFSNSRSEMNVSTLELGDSALYLCASSLNPRSTTLNVNIQYFGAGTRLSVL.

The chain links TRBV19 to TRBJ1-1, with D maybe TRBD1 (5 bases). The CDR3 has 14 amino acids. Germline loops: CDR1 LNHDA, CDR2 SQIVND (reference sequence). V lost 2 bases and J 7 bases, leaving 14 bases between the germline ends. CDR3: CASSIRGREVEAFF. The CDR3 DNA reads TGTGCCAGTAGTATAAGGGGCAGGGAGGTTGAAGCTTTCTTT.

The rearrangement joins TRBV10-2 to TRBJ2-5, with 11 bases that match TRBD2. Losses at the gene ends were 8 bases for V and 3 bases for J; bases not matched to a gene: 5. The CDR3 covers 14 residues. Per the germline V gene, CDR1 is WSHSY and CDR2 is SAAADI. The CDR3 is CASRTSGREETQYF. CDR3 DNA sequence: TGCGCCAGCCGCACTAGCGGGAGAGAAGAGACCCAGTACTTC.

The chain employs TRBV7-8 and TRBJ2-5; the match to TRBD2 covers 9 bases. Germline CDR1 and CDR2: SGHVS and FQNEAQ. The CDR3 runs to 15 residues. V lost 5 bases, J lost 5 bases, and 9 bases stayed unmatched. CDR3 region: CASSRRGGAGETQYF. DNA for the CDR3: TGTGCCAGCAGCAGACGCGGGGGGGCCGGCGAGACCCAGTACTTC.

The chain links TRBV15 to TRBJ2-7; D remains unclear. The CDR3 is made up of 11 amino acids. Germline V gives CDR1 LNHNV, CDR2 YYDKDF (reference sequence). V lost 0 bases and J lost 6, with 3 bases in between. The DNA for the CDR3 is TGTGCCACCAGCAGAGATTTCGAGCAGTACTTC. Translation: CATSRDFEQYF.

The DNA for the CDR3 is TGTGCCAGCAGCACTCCCTGTACAGGGGGCGTCACCGGGGAGCTGTTTTTT. Translation: CASSTPCTGGVTGELFF. The J gene is TRBJ2-2, the V gene TRBV21-1; the table assigns TRBD1, which was not confirmed against the DNA. TRBV21-1 is annotated as a pseudogene. This CDR3 contains 17 residues.

The chain recombines TRBV6-4 with TRBJ2-7; 8 positions agree with TRBD1. V gave up 7 bases and J gave up 0 bases; unmatched junction bases: 5. This CDR3 is built from 14 residues. Germline V gene sequence: CDR1 MRHNA, CDR2 SNTAGT. The CDR3 sequence: CASNSGTGSYEQYF. The DNA of the CDR3 is TGTGCCAGCAACTCGGGGACAGGCTCCTACGAGCAGTACTTC.

The chain recombines TRBV7-2 with TRBJ2-2, with 9 nucleotides matching TRBD1. The CDR3 runs to 16 residues. With 5 bases clipped from V and 4 bases from J, the junction kept 8 bases outside the gene matches. Germline values: CDR1 SGHTA, CDR2 FQGNSA. CDR3 protein: CASSPPNRGPTGELFF. In nucleotides, the CDR3 is TGTGCCAGCAGCCCCCCCAACAGGGGGCCCACCGGGGAGCTGTTTTTT.

This sequence joins TRBV6-5 and TRBJ2-3; 11 bases align to TRBD1. Germline assignment: CDR1 MNHEY and CDR2 SVGAGI. Trimming took 5 bases from V and 7 from J; bases not matched to a gene: 5. This CDR3 contains 14 residues. CDR3 sequence (DNA): TGTGCCAGCAGTCAGGACAGGGGGCTTTATACGCAGTATTTT. Its protein product is CASSQDRGLYTQYF.

The rearrangement joins TRBV6-1 to TRBJ2-7, with TRBD1 matching 8 bases. The CDR3 extends over 15 amino acids. Germline values: CDR1 MNHNS, CDR2 SASEGT. J gave up 0 bases and V 2 bases, and 3 bases lay outside the gene matches. In DNA, the CDR3 is TGTGCCAGCAGTGAAACAGGGGGGAGCTCCTACGAGCAGTACTTC. Protein: CASSETGGSSYEQYF.

Note on this clone: An end of the junction does not agree with germline; a read error may underlie this. The chain joins TRBV6-4 to TRBJ2-1; tentatively, D is TRBD1 (5 bases). The CDR3 is made up of 13 amino acids. CDR1 is MRHNA, CDR2 SNTAGT, per germline. In DNA, the CDR3 is TGTGCCAGCAGTGACTCTGGGGCCAATGGGCAGTTCTTC. Amino acids: CASSDSGANGQFF.

The rearrangement links TRBV7-2 to TRBJ2-7; the match to TRBD2 covers 7 bases. Germline values: CDR1 SGHTA, CDR2 FQGNSA. The CDR3 contains 13 residues. V shed 1 base and J 4 bases; nucleotides not matched to a gene: 1. Written as DNA, the CDR3 is TGTGCCAGCAGCTTAGGGACTAGATACGAGCAGTACTTC. Protein sequence: CASSLGTRYEQYF. The full variable domain, in which reference TRBV7-2 and TRBJ2-7 provide the parts outside the CDR3, is GAGVSQSPSNKVTEKGKDVELRCDPISGHTALYWYRQSLGQGLEFLIYFQGNSAPDKSGLPSDRFSAERTGGSVSTLTIQRTQQEDSAVYLCASSLGTRYEQYFGPGTRLTVT.

The chain carries TRBV10-3 and TRBJ2-3; 11 positions match TRBD2. The CDR3 extends over 13 amino acids. Germline-derived CDR1 and CDR2 are ENHRY and SYGVKD. The junction had 7 bases not matched to a gene; V was cut back by 11 bases and J by 6 bases. The CDR3, as DNA: TGTGCCGCCAGACTAGCGGGGACGGATACGCAGTATTTT. It specifies CAARLAGTDTQYF.

The genes are TRBV18 and TRBJ1-1; 8 bases agree with TRBD1. The CDR3 consists of 17 residues. The V gene's germline CDR1 is KGHSH and CDR2 LQKENI. Losses at the gene ends were 1 base for V and 6 bases for J; bases not matched to a gene: 13. CDR3 in amino acids: CASSPLSGRGRVPEAFF. The DNA for the CDR3 is TGTGCCAGCTCACCACTGTCCGGCAGGGGGCGCGTCCCTGAAGCTTTCTTT. The complete variable domain, with remaining parts taken from reference TRBV18 and TRBJ1-1, reads NAGVMQNPRHLVRRRGQEARLRCSPMKGHSHVYWYRQLPEEGLKFMVYLQKENIIDESGMPKERFSAEFPKEGPSILRIQQVVRGDSAAYFCASSPLSGRGRVPEAFFGQGTRLTVV.